The sequence of this TCR beta chain was determined in a study of control samples from healthy donors and cancer patients. Produced via immunoSEQ multiplex PCR; TCRdb's table is partial and in-frame only. The table includes some 120,000 clones, about nine tenths detected once. V lost 5 bases and J 3 bases, leaving 10 bases between the germline ends. Germline lookup yields CDR1 KGHSH and CDR2 LQKENI. This CDR3 contains 13 residues. The TCR was taken from a woman aged 18 to 35 in good health. The chain joins TRBV18 to TRBJ2-5; D gene ambiguous. Source material: blood. The CDR3 nucleotides read TGTGCCAGCTCAGGACGGGTGAAAGAGACCCAGTACTTC. It specifies CASSGRVKETQYF.